These T cell receptor beta chains were read from a single sample in a study of blood T cell repertoires in COVID-19. Libraries were prepared by immunoSEQ multiplex PCR; TCRdb keeps only in-frame clonotypes and omits some of them. Found here are about 360,000 clones, approximately 82% of them singletons; the top ten hold 2.5% to 3.5%. Source material: peripheral blood. These receptors all come from a man aged 30 to 39 with active or convalescent COVID-19. Both conserved end residues are part of each CDR3. A D gene is named only where the DNA matches it firmly. Some rows mark clone size as missing; the rest say once, few, many or name a class of expanded clone.

j_call v_call clone_size d_call cdr3_aa cdr3_nt
TRBJ1-2 TRBV5-5 - TRBD1 CASSSPDRDNGYTF TGTGCCAGCAGCTCTCCCGACAGGGATAATGGCTACACCTTC
TRBJ2-3 TRBV7-2 - TRBD1 CASSQTGVTDTQYF TGTGCCAGCAGCCAAACAGGGGTAACAGATACGCAGTATTTT
TRBJ1-5 TRBV28 - TRBD1 CASSLGQGDQPQHF TGTGCCAGCAGCCTTGGACAGGGCGATCAGCCCCAGCATTTT
TRBJ2-7 TRBV7-6 once TRBD2 CASSAFDTSGRAHEQYF TGTGCCAGCAGCGCCTTTGATACTAGCGGGAGGGCCCACGAGCAGTACTTC
TRBJ1-4 TRBV3-1/TRBV3-2 - TRBD1 CASSHRQGGSEKLFF TGTGCCAGCAGCCATAGACAGGGGGGCAGTGAAAAACTGTTTTTT
TRBJ2-3 TRBV7-8 - TRBD2 CASSFGTSGMGDTQYF TGTGCCAGCAGCTTCGGGACTAGCGGGATGGGAGATACGCAGTATTTT
TRBJ1-1 TRBV5-4 - TRBD1 CASSPRTGWDTEAFF TGTGCCAGCAGCCCCAGGACAGGCTGGGACACTGAAGCTTTCTTT
TRBJ2-2 TRBV9 - TRBD2 CASSVEAAGRVAGELFF TGTGCCAGCAGCGTAGAGGCAGCCGGGAGGGTCGCCGGGGAGCTGTTTTTT
TRBJ2-1 TRBV4-3 - - CASSQSRLGGEQFF TGCGCCAGCAGCCAATCTCGTTTGGGAGGTGAGCAGTTCTTC
TRBJ2-3 TRBV7-2 - - CASSPSRLTSWGTDTQYF TGTGCCAGCAGCCCAAGCCGCCTTACTAGCTGGGGCACAGATACGCAGTATTTT
TRBJ1-4 TRBV24-1 - TRBD1 CATSDPGTGGEKLFF TGTGCCACCAGTGATCCCGGGACAGGGGGTGAAAAACTGTTTTTT
TRBJ2-7 TRBV7-2 - - CASSSSRLQNEQYF TGTGCCAGCAGCTCCTCCCGACTACAAAACGAGCAGTACTTC
TRBJ1-2 TRBV10-3 - - CAISEGGYGYTF TGTGCCATCAGTGAGGGGGGGTACGGCTACACCTTC
TRBJ2-3 TRBV15 - TRBD1 CATSRSRDSYTDTQYF TGTGCCACCAGCAGATCCAGGGACAGTTACACAGATACGCAGTATTTT
TRBJ2-2 TRBV29-1 many - CSVGGDANTGELFF TGCAGCGTTGGGGGGGACGCGAACACCGGGGAGCTGTTTTTT
TRBJ2-1 TRBV28 - TRBD2 CASSFGGRGNNEQFF TGTGCCAGCAGTTTTGGGGGGAGGGGAAACAATGAGCAGTTCTTC
TRBJ2-3 TRBV11-3 - TRBD1 CASCGTGAPDTQYF TGTGCCAGCTGTGGTACAGGGGCCCCAGATACGCAGTATTTT
TRBJ2-1 TRBV2 - TRBD2 CASSGDRTSGNNEQFF TGTGCCAGCAGTGGGGATAGGACTAGCGGTAACAATGAGCAGTTCTTC
TRBJ2-5 TRBV11-2 - TRBD1 CASSPLRNRDRRRGTQYF TGTGCCAGCAGCCCCCTTCGCAACCGGGACAGGAGGAGGGGGACCCAGTACTTC
TRBJ2-7 TRBV5-4 - - CASSKTGSSYEQYF TGTGCCAGCAGCAAGACTGGGAGCTCCTACGAGCAGTACTTC